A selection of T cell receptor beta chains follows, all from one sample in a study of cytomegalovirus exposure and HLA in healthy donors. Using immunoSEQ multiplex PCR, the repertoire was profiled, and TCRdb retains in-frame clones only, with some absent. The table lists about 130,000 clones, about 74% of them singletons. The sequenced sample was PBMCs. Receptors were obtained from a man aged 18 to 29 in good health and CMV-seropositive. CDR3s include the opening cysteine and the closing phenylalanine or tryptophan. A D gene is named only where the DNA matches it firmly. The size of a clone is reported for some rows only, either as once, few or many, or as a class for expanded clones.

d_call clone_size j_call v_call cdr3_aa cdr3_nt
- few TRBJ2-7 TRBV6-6 CASTVKTSKGVEQYF TGTGCCAGCACCGTAAAGACTTCTAAAGGTGTCGAGCAGTACTTC
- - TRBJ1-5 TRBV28 CASSLHLGGPGNQPQHF TGTGCCAGCAGCCTACATCTCGGGGGGCCCGGCAATCAGCCCCAGCATTTT
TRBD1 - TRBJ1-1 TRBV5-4 CASSPGQPDTEAFF TGTGCCAGCAGCCCGGGACAGCCTGACACTGAAGCTTTCTTT
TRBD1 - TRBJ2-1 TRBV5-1 CASTLRVGGENEQFF TGCGCCAGCACCCTGAGGGTAGGGGGCGAGAATGAGCAGTTCTTC
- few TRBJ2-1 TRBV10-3 CAISESNSVNEQFF TGTGCCATCAGTGAGTCGAATTCGGTAAATGAGCAGTTCTTC
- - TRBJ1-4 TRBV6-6 CASRPSRDHEKLFF TGTGCCAGCAGACCTTCCAGGGATCATGAAAAACTGTTTTTT
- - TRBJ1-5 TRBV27 CASSGGKLGGQPQHF TGTGCCAGCAGTGGAGGTAAATTAGGAGGACAGCCCCAGCATTTT
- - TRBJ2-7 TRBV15 CATSRDRGGLGEQYF TGTGCCACCAGCAGAGATAGAGGAGGTCTCGGCGAGCAGTACTTC
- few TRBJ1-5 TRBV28 CASSLAGARNQPQHF TGTGCCAGCAGCCTGGCAGGGGCCCGCAATCAGCCCCAGCATTTT
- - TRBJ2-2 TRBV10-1 CASSEGTLTGELFF TGCGCCAGCAGTGAAGGGACATTGACCGGGGAGCTGTTTTTT
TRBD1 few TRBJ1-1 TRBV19 CASSIEGAGGLRTEAFF TGTGCCAGTAGTATAGAGGGGGCAGGGGGTCTGAGGACTGAAGCTTTCTTT
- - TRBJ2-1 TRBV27 CASTLGSPPYNEQFF TGTGCCAGCACCTTGGGGAGTCCCCCCTACAATGAGCAGTTCTTC
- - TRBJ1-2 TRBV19 CASSIRANYGYTF TGTGCCAGTAGTATCCGGGCTAACTATGGCTACACCTTC
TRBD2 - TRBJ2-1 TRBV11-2 CASSLSTGGHNEQFF TGTGCCAGCAGCTTATCAACGGGAGGACACAATGAGCAGTTCTTC
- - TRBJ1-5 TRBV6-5 CASSYGQGNQPQHF TGTGCCAGCAGTTACGGTCAGGGCAATCAGCCCCAGCATTTT
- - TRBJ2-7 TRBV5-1 CASSPGGHSSGEQYF TGCGCCAGCAGCCCCGGTGGACATAGCTCGGGCGAGCAGTACTTC
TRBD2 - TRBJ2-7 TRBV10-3 CAIRDGLAGSSYEQYF TGTGCCATCAGAGACGGACTAGCGGGCAGCTCCTACGAGCAGTACTTC
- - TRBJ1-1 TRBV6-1 CATGGLGRHAFF TGTGCCACCGGGGGGTTAGGGCGGCATGCTTTCTTT
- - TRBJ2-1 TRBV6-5 CASTERTGTYNEQFF TGTGCCAGTACGGAAAGAACAGGGACCTACAATGAGCAGTTCTTC
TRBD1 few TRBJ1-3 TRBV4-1 CASSKTGTEGNTIYF TGCGCCAGCAGCAAAACCGGGACAGAGGGAAACACCATATATTTT
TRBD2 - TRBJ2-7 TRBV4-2 CASSRGLAGTYEQYF TGTGCCAGCAGCCGAGGACTAGCGGGGACCTACGAGCAGTACTTC
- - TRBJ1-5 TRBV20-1 CSARMLQPQHF TGCAGTGCTCGTATGTTGCAGCCCCAGCATTTT
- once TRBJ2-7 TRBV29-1 CSVPGVYEQYF TGCAGCGTACCCGGAGTCTACGAGCAGTACTTC
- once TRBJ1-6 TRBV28 CASSGQGLPLHF TGTGCCAGCAGCGGGCAGGGCTTACCCCTCCACTTT
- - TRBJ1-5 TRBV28 CASSLLIGRDIHHSNQPQHF TGTGCCAGCAGTTTATTAATAGGCCGGGACATTCACCATAGCAATCAGCCCCAGCATTTT
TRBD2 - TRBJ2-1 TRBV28 CASSFRLSGRIDEQFF TGTGCCAGCAGTTTTCGGCTTAGCGGGAGGATCGATGAGCAGTTCTTC
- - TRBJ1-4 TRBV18 CASSPRPGNNEKLFF TGTGCCAGCTCACCACGGCCAGGAAATAATGAAAAACTGTTTTTT
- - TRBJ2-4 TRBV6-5 CASSSPTVAKNIQYF TGTGCCAGCAGTTCCCCGACAGTAGCCAAAAACATTCAGTACTTC
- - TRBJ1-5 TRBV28 CASSRGSGGLVGNQPQHF TGTGCCAGCAGTCGAGGTTCAGGAGGTCTCGTGGGCAATCAGCCCCAGCATTTT
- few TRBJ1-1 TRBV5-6 CASSLAADTEAFF TGTGCCAGCAGCTTGGCGGCGGACACTGAAGCTTTCTTT
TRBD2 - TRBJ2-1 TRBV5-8 CASSFTSGSYNEQFF TGTGCCAGCAGCTTCACTAGCGGGTCTTACAATGAGCAGTTCTTC
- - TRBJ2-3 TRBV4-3 CASSQDRGTDTQYF TGCGCCAGCAGCCAAGATCGGGGAACAGATACGCAGTATTTT
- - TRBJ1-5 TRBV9 CASSKQADQPQHF TGTGCCAGCAGCAAACAGGCAGATCAGCCCCAGCATTTT
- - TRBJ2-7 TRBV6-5 CASSYSGGPRYEQYF TGTGCCAGCAGTTACTCAGGGGGACCTCGCTACGAGCAGTACTTC
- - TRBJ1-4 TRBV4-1 CASSQAPPTGRLREKLFF TGCGCCAGCAGCCAAGCTCCACCCACAGGGCGATTGAGGGAAAAACTGTTTTTT
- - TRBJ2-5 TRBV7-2 CASSLDGRQETQYF TGTGCCAGCAGCTTAGACGGCAGGCAAGAGACCCAGTACTTC
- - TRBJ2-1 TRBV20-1 CSASSAIEQFF TGCAGTGCTAGTTCCGCGATTGAGCAGTTCTTC
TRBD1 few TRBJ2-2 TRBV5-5 CASSSKRADRVATGELFF TGTGCCAGCAGCTCAAAAAGGGCGGACAGGGTGGCCACCGGGGAGCTGTTTTTT
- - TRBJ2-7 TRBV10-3 CAISDLAYEQYF TGTGCCATCAGTGACTTAGCCTACGAGCAGTACTTC
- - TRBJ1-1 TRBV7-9 CASSPIPVNTEAFF TGTGCCAGCAGCCCGATACCGGTGAACACTGAAGCTTTCTTT
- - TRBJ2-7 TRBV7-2 CASSPNYEQYF TGTGCCAGCAGCCCTAATTACGAGCAGTACTTC
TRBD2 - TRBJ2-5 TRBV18 CASSPLPGTTYFQETQYF TGTGCCAGCTCACCATTACCCGGGACTACGTATTTCCAAGAGACCCAGTACTTC
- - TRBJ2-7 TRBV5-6 CASSPGTQAYEQYF TGTGCCAGCAGCCCAGGGACACAAGCTTACGAGCAGTACTTC